The 6 T cell receptor beta chains below were found in one sample sequenced in a study of blood T cell repertoires in COVID-19. Sequenced by immunoSEQ multiplex PCR; TCRdb stores in-frame clones only, minus some. The data show 200,000 to 250,000 clones, about 94% seen once. The specimen was peripheral blood. The receptor source for this set is a man in his sixties with COVID-19, enrolled during active disease.

CDR3 region: CAIRQGREANEKLFF. CDR3 bases: TGTGCCATCAGGCAGGGGAGGGAAGCTAATGAAAAACTGTTTTTT. The rearrangement uses TRBV10-3 and TRBJ1-4, with D perhaps matching TRBD1 (6 bases). Trimming took off 6 bases at V and 3 bases at J, with 14 bases between the two ends. Germline V CDR1 and CDR2: ENHRY, SYGVKD. The CDR3 sequence is 15 residues long.

CDR3 bases: TGTGCCAGCAGTTTTCCCCGGGACAGGGTCGGTGGCTACACCTTC. This encodes CASSFPRDRVGGYTF. V usage is TRBV6-6 and J usage is TRBJ1-2; the match to TRBD1 covers 9 bases. The CDR3 sequence is 15 residues long. V was clipped by 4 bases and J by 7 bases; unmatched bases: 10. Germline V gene data show CDR1 as MNHNY and CDR2 as SVGAGI (reference sequence).

CDR3: CASSYNSGSTDTQYF. The CDR3 DNA reads as TGTGCCAGCAGTTACAATAGCGGAAGCACAGATACGCAGTATTTT. This rearrangement joins TRBV6-5 to TRBJ2-3; D perhaps matches TRBD2 (6 bases). The germline V and J ends were trimmed by 2 bases and 0 bases, with 9 bases remaining between them. Germline CDR1 MNHEY, CDR2 SVGAGI. The CDR3 sequence is 15 residues long.

This chain connects TRBV3-1 (or the pseudogene TRBV3-2) to TRBJ1-4; TRBD1 matches 7 bases. The CDR3 totals 16 residues. Germline values: CDR1 LGHDT, CDR2 YNNKEL (reference sequence). V was pared by 4 bases and J by 8 bases, with 13 bases of the junction left unmatched. The CDR3 loop is CASSLGDSTTAEKLFF. CDR3 coding DNA: TGTGCCAGCAGCCTTGGGGACAGCACGACCGCGGAAAAACTGTTTTTT.

The chain uses TRBV5-4 and TRBJ2-1; D gene uncertain. Germline V CDR1 and CDR2: SGHNT, YYREEE (reference sequence). V was clipped by 0 bases and J by 7 bases, with 14 bases between them. The CDR3 is made up of 15 amino acids. This CDR3 reads CASSLGGSVRNEQFF. For the CDR3, the DNA is TGTGCCAGCAGCTTGGGAGGTTCAGTCCGGAATGAGCAGTTCTTC. Together with reference TRBV5-4 and TRBJ2-1, the CDR3 gives the full variable domain: ETGVTQSPTHLIKTRGQQVTLRCSSQSGHNTVSWYQQALGQGPQFIFQYYREEENGRGNFPPRFSGLQFPNYSSELNVNALELDDSALYLCASSLGGSVRNEQFFGPGTRLTVL.

This clone was seen a handful of times. V is TRBV4-1 and J is TRBJ2-7; weak D call: TRBD2 (6 bases). There are 13 residues in the CDR3. Looked up from germline, CDR1 is MGHRA and CDR2 is YSYEKL. Trimming shortened V by 1 base and J by 5 bases, and 9 bases separated the two germline ends. This CDR3 is CASSQGRRDEQYF. CDR3 DNA: TGCGCCAGCAGCCAAGGACGGAGGGACGAGCAGTACTTC.